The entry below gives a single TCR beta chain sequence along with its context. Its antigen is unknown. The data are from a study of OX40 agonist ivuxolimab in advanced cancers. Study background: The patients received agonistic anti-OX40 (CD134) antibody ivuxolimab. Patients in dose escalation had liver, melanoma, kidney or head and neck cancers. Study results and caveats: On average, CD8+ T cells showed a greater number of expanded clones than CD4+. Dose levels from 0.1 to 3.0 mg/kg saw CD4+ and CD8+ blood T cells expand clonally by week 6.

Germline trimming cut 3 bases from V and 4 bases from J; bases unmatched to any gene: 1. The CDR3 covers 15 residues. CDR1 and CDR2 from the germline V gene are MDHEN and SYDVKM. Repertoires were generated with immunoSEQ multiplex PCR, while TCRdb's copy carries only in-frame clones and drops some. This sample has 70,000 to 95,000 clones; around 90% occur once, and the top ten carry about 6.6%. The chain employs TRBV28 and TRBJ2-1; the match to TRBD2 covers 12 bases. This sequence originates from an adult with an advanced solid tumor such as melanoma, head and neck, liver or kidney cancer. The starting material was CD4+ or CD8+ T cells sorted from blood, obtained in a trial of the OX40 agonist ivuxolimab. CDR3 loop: CASSFGLAGYNEQFF. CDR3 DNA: TGTGCCAGCAGTTTCGGACTAGCGGGGTACAATGAGCAGTTCTTC.